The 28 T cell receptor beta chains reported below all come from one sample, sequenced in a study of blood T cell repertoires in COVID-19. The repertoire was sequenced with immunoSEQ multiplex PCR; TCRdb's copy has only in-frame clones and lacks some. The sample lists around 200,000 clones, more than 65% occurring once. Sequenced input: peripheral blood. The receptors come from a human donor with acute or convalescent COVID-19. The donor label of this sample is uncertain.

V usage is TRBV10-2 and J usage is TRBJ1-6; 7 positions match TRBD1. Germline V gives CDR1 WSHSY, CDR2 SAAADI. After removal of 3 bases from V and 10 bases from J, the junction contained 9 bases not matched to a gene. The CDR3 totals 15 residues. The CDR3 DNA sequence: TGCGCCAGCAGTGACCCGGACAGGCTCCCCTCACCCCTCCACTTT. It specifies CASSDPDRLPSPLHF.

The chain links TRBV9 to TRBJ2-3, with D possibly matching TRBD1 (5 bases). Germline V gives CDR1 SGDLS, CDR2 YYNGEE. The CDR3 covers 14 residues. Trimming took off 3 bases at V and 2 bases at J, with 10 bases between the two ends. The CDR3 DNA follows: TGTGCCAGCAGCGCGACAGCCCTCACAGATACGCAGTATTTT. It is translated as CASSATALTDTQYF.

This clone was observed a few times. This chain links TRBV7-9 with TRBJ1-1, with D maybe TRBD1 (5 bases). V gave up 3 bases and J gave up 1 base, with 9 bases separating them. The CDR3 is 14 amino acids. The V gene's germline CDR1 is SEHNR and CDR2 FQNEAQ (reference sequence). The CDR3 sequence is CASSLEGTNTEAFF. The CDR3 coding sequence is TGTGCCAGCAGCTTGGAGGGGACGAACACTGAAGCTTTCTTT.

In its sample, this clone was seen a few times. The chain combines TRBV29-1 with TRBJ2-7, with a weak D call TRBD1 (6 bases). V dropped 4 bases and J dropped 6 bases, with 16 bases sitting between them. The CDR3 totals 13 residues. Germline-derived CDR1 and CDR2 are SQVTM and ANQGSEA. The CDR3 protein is CSVGGQAAGEQYF. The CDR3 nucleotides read TGCAGCGTTGGGGGGCAGGCTGCGGGCGAGCAGTACTTC.

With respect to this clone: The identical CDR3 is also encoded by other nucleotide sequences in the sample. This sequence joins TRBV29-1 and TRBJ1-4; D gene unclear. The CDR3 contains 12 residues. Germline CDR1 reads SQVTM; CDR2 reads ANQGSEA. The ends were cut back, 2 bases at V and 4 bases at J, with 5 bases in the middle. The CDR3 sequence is CSVESGNEKLFF. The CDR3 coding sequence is TGCAGCGTTGAATCCGGTAATGAAAAACTGTTTTTT.

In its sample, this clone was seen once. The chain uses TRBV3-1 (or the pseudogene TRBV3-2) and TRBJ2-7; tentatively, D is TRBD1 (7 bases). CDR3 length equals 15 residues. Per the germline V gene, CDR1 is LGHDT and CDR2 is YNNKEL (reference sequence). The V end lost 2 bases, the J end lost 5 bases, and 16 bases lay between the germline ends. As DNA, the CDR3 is TGTGCCAGCAGCCAATTCAGGCAGGGGGGCAACGAGCAGTACTTC. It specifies CASSQFRQGGNEQYF.

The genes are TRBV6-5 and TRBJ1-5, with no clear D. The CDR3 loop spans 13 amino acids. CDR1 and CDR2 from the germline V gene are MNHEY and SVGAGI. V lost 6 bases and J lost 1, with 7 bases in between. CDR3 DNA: TGTGCCAGCAGAGATGGCAGCAATCAGCCCCAGCATTTT. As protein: CASRDGSNQPQHF.

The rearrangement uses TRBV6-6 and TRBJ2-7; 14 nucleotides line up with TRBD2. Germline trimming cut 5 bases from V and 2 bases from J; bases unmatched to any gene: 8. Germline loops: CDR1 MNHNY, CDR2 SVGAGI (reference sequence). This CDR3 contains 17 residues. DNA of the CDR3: TGTGCCAGCAGTCCCGGGACTAGCGGGAGAGGACCCTACGAGCAGTACTTC. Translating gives CASSPGTSGRGPYEQYF.

For the CDR3, the DNA is TGTGCCAGCAGCCTTTCGGGACACCTCTTCTACGAGCAGTACTTC. This sequence encodes CASSLSGHLFYEQYF. V usage is TRBV14 and J usage is TRBJ2-7, with D possibly TRBD1 on 6 matching bases. In germline, CDR1 is SGHDN, CDR2 FVKESK. With 4 bases removed from V and 3 bases from J, the gap between germline ends came to 16 bases. CDR3 length: 15 residues.

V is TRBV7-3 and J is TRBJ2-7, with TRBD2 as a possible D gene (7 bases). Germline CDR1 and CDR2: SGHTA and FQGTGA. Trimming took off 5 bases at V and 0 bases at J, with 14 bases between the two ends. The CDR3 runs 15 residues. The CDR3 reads CASSPGGASSYEQYF. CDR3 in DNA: TGTGCCAGCAGCCCTGGGGGGGCAAGCTCCTACGAGCAGTACTTC.

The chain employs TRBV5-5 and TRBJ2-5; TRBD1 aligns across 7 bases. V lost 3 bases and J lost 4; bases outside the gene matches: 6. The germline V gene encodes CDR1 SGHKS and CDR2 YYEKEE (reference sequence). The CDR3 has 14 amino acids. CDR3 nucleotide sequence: TGTGCCAGCAGCTCGCTGACAGGGATAGAGACCCAGTACTTC. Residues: CASSSLTGIETQYF.

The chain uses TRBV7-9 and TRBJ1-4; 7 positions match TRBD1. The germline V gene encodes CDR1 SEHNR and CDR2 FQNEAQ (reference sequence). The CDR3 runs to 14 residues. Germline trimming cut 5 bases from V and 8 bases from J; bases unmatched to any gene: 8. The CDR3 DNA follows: TGTGCCAGCAGCCGGGACAGTTTAGGAGAAAAACTGTTTTTT. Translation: CASSRDSLGEKLFF.

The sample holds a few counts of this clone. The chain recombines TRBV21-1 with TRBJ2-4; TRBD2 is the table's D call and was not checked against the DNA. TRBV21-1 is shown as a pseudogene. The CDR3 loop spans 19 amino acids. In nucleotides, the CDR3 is TGTGCCAGCAGCACCCCGGGGGGGGAGAGGCCTCTAGCCAAAAACATTCAGTACTTC. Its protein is CASSTPGGERPLAKNIQYF.

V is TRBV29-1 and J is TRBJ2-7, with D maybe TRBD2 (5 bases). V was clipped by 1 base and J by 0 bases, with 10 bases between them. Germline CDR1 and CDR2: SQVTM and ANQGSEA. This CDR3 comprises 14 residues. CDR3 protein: CSVEGDGISYEQYF. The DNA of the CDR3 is TGCAGCGTTGAAGGAGACGGGATCTCCTACGAGCAGTACTTC.

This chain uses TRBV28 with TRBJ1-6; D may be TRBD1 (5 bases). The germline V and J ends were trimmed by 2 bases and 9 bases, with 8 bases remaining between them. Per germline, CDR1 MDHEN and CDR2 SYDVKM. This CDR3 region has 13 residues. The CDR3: CASSLGGTSPLHF. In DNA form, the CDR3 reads TGTGCCAGCAGTTTAGGGGGGACTTCACCCCTCCACTTT.

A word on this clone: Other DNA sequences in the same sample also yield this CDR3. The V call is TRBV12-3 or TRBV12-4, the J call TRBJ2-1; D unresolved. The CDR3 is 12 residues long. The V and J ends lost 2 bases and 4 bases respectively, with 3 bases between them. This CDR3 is CASSLTYNEQFF. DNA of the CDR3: TGTGCCAGCAGTTTAACTTACAATGAGCAGTTCTTC.

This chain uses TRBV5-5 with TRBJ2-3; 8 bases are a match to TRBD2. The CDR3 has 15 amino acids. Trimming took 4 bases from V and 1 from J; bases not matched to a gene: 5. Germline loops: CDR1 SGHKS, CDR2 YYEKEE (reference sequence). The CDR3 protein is CASSAPGLGTDTQYF. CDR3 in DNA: TGTGCCAGCAGCGCCCCGGGACTAGGCACAGATACGCAGTATTTT.

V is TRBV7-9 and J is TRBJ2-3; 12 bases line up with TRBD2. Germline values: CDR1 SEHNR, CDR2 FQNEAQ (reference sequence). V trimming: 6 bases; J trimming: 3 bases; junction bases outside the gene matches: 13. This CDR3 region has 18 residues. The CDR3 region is CASRPTSGGPLGTDTQYF. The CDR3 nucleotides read TGTGCCAGCAGACCAACTAGCGGGGGGCCTCTTGGGACAGATACGCAGTATTTT. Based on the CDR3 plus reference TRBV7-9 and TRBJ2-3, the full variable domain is DTGVSQNPRHKITKRGQNVTFRCDPISEHNRLYWYRQTLGQGPEFLTYFQNEAQLEKSRLLSDRFSAERPKGSFSTLEIQRTEQGDSAMYLCASRPTSGGPLGTDTQYFGPGTRLTVL.

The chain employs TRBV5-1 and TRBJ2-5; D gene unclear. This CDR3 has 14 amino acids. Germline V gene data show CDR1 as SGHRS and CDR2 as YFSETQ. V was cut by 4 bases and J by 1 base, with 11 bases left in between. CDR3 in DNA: TGCGCCAGCAGCCCCTTACAGAGCCAAGAGACCCAGTACTTC. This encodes CASSPLQSQETQYF.

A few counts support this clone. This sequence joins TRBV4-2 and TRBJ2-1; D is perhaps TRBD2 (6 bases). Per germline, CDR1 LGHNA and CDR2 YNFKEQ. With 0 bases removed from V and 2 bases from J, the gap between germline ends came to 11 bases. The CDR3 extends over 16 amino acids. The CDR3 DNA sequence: TGTGCCAGCAGCCAAGATGGCGAGCGGGCCTACAATGAGCAGTTCTTC. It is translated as CASSQDGERAYNEQFF.

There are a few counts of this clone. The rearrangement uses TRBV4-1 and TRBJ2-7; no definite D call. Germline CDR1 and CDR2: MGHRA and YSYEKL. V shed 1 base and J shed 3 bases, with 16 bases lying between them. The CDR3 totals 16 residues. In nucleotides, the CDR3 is TGCGCCAGCAGCCAAGGGTCCCCCCCGAGCGACTACGAGCAGTACTTC. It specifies CASSQGSPPSDYEQYF.

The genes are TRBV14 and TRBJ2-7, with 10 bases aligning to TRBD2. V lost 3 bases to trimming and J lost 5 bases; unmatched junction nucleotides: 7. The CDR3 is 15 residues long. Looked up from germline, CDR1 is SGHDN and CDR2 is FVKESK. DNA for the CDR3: TGTGCCAGCAGCCAGCTAGCGGGGGCGCAGGACGAGCAGTACTTC. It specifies CASSQLAGAQDEQYF.

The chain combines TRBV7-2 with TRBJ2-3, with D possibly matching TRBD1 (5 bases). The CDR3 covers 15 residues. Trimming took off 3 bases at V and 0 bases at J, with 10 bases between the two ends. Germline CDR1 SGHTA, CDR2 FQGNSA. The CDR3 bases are TGTGCCAGCAGCTTGGGGCAGTCTAGCACAGATACGCAGTATTTT. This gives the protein CASSLGQSSTDTQYF.

This CDR3 is CASREGTSVGTQYF. CDR3 sequence (DNA): TGTGCCAGTCGGGAAGGGACTAGTGTAGGGACGCAGTATTTT. V usage is TRBV19 and J usage is TRBJ2-3; 8 bases align to TRBD2. This CDR3 has 14 residues. Germline-derived CDR1 and CDR2 are LNHDA and SQIVND (reference sequence). The V and J ends lost 8 bases and 9 bases, in that order; junction bases with no gene match: 13.

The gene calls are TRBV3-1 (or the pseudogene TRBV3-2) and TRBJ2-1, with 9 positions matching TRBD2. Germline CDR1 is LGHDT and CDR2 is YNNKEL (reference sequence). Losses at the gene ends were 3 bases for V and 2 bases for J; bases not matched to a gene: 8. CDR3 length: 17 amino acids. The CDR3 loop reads CASSQFIAGGPYNEQFF. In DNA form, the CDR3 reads TGTGCCAGCAGCCAGTTTATTGCGGGGGGGCCCTACAATGAGCAGTTCTTC.

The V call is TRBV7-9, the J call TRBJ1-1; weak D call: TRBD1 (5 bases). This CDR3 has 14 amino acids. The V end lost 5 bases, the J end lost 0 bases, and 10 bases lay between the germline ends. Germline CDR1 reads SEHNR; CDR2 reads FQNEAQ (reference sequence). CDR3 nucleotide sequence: TGTGCCAGCAGCATGACAGCTTTGAACACTGAAGCTTTCTTT. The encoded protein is CASSMTALNTEAFF.

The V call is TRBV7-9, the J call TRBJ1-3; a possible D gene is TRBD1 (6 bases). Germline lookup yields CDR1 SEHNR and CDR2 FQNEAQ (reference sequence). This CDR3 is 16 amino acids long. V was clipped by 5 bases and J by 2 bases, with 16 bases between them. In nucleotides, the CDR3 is TGTGCCAGCAGCCTAGGCGTTGGGGGCACTGGAAACACCATATATTTT. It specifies CASSLGVGGTGNTIYF.

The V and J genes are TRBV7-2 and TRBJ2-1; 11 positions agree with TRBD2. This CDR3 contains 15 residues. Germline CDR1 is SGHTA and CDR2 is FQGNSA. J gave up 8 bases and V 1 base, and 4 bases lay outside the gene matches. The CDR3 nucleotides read TGTGCCAGCAGCTTAGGGCCTAGCGGGAGGTATGAGCAGTTCTTC. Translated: CASSLGPSGRYEQFF.